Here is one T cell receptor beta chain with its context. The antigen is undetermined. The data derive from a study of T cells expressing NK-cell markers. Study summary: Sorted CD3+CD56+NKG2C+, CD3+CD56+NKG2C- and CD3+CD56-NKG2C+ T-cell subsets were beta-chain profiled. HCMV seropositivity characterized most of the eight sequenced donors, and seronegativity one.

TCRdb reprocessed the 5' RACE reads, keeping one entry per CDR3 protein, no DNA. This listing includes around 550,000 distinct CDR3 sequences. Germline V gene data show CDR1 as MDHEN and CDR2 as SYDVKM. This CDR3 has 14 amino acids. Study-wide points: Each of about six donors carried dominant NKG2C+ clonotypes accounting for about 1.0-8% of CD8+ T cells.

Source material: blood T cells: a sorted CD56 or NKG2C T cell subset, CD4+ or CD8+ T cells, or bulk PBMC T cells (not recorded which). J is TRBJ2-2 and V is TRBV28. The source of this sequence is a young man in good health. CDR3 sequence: CASLTTGNTGELFF.